This TCR beta chain is drawn from a study of blood T cell repertoires in COVID-19. Some clones are missing from TCRdb's copy, which holds only in-frame ones; the method was immunoSEQ multiplex PCR. The sample contains approximately 50,000 clones, approximately 92% of which appear only once. CDR3 size: 15 residues. The V end lost 9 bases, the J end lost 5 bases, and 22 bases lay between the germline ends. Germline CDR1 is MNHEY and CDR2 is SMNVEV (reference sequence). Sequencing was performed on peripheral blood. This chain joins TRBV27 and TRBJ2-5; D may be TRBD2 (5 bases). The clonotype originates from a man aged 50 to 59 with active COVID-19. This CDR3 reads CASSKAGLPGETQYF. The CDR3 DNA reads TGTGCCAGTTCCAAGGCGGGTCTACCGGGGGAGACCCAGTACTTC.